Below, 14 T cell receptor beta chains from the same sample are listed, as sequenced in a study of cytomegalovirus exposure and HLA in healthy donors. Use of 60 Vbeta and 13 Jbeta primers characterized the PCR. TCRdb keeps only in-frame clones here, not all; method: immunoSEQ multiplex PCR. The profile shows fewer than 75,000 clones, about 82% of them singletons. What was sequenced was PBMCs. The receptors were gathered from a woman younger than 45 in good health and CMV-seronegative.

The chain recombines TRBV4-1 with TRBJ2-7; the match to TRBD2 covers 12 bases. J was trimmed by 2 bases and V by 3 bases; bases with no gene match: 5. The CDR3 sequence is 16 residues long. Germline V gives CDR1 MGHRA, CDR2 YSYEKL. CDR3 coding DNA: TGCGCCAGCAGCCAGCCCCTAGCGGGAGGGCCCTACGAGCAGTACTTC. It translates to CASSQPLAGGPYEQYF.

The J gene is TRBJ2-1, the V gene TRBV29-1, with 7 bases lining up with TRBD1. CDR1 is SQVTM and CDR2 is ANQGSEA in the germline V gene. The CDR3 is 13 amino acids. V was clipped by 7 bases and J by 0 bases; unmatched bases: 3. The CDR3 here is CSETGISYNEQFF. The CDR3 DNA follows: TGCAGCGAGACAGGGATCTCCTACAATGAGCAGTTCTTC.

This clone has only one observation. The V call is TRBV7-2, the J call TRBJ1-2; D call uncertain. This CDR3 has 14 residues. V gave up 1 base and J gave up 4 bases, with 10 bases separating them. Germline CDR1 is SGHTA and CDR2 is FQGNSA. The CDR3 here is CASSLGLAPYGYTF. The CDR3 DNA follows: TGTGCCAGCAGCTTAGGTTTAGCCCCCTATGGCTACACCTTC.

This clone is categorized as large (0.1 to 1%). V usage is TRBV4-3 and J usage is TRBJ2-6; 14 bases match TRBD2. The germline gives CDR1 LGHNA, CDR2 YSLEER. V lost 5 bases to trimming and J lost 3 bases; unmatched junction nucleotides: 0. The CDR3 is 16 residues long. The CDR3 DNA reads TGCGCCAGCAGCGGGACTAGCGGGAGTGGGGCCAACGTCCTGACTTTC. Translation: CASSGTSGSGANVLTF.

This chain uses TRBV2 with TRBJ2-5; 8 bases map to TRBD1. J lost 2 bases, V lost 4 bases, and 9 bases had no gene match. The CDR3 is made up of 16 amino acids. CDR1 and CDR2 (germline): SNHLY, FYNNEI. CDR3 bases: TGTGCCAGCAGTGTGACCCGGGACAGGAGACAAGAGACCCAGTACTTC. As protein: CASSVTRDRRQETQYF.

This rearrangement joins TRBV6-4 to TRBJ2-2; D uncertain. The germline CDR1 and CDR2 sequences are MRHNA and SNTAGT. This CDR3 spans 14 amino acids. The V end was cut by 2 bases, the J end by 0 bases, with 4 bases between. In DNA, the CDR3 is TGTGCCAGCAGTGACCAGGCGAACACCGGGGAGCTGTTTTTT. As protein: CASSDQANTGELFF.

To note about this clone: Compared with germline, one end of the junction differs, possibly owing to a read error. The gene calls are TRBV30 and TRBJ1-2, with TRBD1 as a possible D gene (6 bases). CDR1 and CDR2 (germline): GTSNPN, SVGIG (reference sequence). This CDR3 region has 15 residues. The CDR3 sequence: CARRGVQGSSYGYTF. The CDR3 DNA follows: TGTGCCCGGAGGGGGGTACAGGGTTCCAGCTATGGCTACACCTTC.

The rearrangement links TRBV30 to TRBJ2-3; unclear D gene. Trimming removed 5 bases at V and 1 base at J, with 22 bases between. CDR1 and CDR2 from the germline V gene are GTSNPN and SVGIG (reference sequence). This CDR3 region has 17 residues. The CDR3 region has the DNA TGTGCCTGGCAAAGACTGCATCGGCTGGGTGGCACAGATACGCAGTATTTT. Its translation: CAWQRLHRLGGTDTQYF.

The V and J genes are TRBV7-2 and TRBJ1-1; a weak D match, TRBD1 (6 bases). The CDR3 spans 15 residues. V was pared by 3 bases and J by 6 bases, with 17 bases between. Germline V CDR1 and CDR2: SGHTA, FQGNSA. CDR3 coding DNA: TGTGCCAGCAGCTTCAGGGGTGATGGTAGCGCTGAAGCTTTCTTT. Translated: CASSFRGDGSAEAFF. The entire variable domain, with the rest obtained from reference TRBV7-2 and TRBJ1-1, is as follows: GAGVSQSPSNKVTEKGKDVELRCDPISGHTALYWYRQSLGQGLEFLIYFQGNSAPDKSGLPSDRFSAERTGGSVSTLTIQRTQQEDSAVYLCASSFRGDGSAEAFFGQGTRLTVV.

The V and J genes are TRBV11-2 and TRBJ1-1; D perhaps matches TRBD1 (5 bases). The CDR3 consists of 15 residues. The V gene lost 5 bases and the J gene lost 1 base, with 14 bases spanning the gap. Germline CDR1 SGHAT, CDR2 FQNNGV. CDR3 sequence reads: CASSLSGSKNTEAFF. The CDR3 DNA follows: TGTGCCAGCAGCCTATCAGGGTCCAAGAACACTGAAGCTTTCTTT.

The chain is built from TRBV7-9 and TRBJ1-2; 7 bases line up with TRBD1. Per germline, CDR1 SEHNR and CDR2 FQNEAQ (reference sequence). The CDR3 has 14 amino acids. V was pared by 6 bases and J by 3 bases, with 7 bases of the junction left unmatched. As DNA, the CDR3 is TGTGCCAGCAGACCCTACAGGGGAGACTATGGCTACACCTTC. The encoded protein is CASRPYRGDYGYTF. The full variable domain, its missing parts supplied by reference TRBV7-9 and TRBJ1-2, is DTGVSQNPRHKITKRGQNVTFRCDPISEHNRLYWYRQTLGQGPEFLTYFQNEAQLEKSRLLSDRFSAERPKGSFSTLEIQRTEQGDSAMYLCASRPYRGDYGYTFGSGTRLTVV.

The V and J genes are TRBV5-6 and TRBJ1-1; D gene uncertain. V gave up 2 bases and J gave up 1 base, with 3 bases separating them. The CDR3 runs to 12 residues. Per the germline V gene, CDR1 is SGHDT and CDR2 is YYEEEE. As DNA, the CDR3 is TGTGCCAGCAGCTTTAGGAACACTGAAGCTTTCTTT. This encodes CASSFRNTEAFF.

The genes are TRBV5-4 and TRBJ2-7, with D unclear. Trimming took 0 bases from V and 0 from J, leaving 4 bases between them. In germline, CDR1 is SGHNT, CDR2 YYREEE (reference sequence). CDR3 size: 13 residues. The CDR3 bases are TGTGCCAGCAGCTTGGACATCTCCTACGAGCAGTACTTC. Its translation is CASSLDISYEQYF.

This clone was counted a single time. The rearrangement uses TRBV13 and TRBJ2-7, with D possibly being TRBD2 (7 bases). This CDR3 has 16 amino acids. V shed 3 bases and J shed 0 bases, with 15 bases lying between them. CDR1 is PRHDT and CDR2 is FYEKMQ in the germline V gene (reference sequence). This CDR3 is CASSFNSGGLSYEQYF. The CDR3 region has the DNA TGTGCCAGCAGCTTTAACTCGGGGGGCCTCTCCTACGAGCAGTACTTC.